The sequence of this T cell receptor (beta chain) was determined in a study of T-cell reconstitution after alpha-beta-depleted transplantation in children. TCRbeta library construction was performed incorporating unique molecular identifiers. MiXCR was run by TCRdb on the PCR reads, yielding one entry per CDR3 protein. The data hold hundreds of thousands of distinct CDR3 sequences, with roughly an eighth observed a single time. V was pared by 0 bases and J by 7 bases, with 4 bases between. This CDR3 spans 11 amino acids. The germline gives CDR1 SQVTM, CDR2 ANQGSEA. This clonotype showed up just a few times.

The source is a human donor who donated a stem cell graft to a child with combined immunodeficiency. The specimen comprised PBMCs from the stem cell graft donor, sampled from the stem cell graft. J is TRBJ2-1 and V is TRBV29-1; D is unclear. Here the CDR3 reads CSVEDRNEQFF. DNA for the CDR3: TGCAGCGTTGAAGATCGAAATGAGCAGTTCTTC.